This T cell receptor beta chain is from a study of CD8+ T cells in alopecia areata. About the study: Each recipient was a roughly 6-10-week-old female C3H/HeJ mouse given skin from a 6-12-month-old C3H/HeJ donor with spontaneous alopecia.

Cells that came from pooled cutaneous lymph nodes were sorted using CD4, CD8alpha, NKG2D, NKG2ACE and other markers. With respect to this clone: The antigen is unknown. Germline and genes: mouse. The read terminates 4 residues before the CDR3 end, so the remaining end is supplied by the germline J gene.

The authors extracted RNA and reverse transcribed it into cDNA as the sequencing template. TCRdb's copy holds only in-frame clones and misses some; the assay was immunoSEQ multiplex PCR. Listed for the sample are about 270,000 clones, none seen a single time. Germline CDR1 NSHNY, CDR2 SYGAGN. V was trimmed by 2 bases and J by 0 bases, leaving 6 bases between them. The CDR3 sequence is 13 residues long. Study findings and constraints: Higher clonality was seen in lesional scalp than in normal scalp, especially in alopecia totalis/universalis. Scalp data also include sequences from resident alphabeta T cells of normal skin. Patients shared TCRs less clearly than mice did, possibly owing to HLA.

This TCR came from a C3H/HeJ mouse with alopecia areata. MHC haplotype of the strain: H2-k. The V call is TRBV13-1, the J call TRBJ2-7, with a possible D match to TRBD1 (5 bases). Material: CD4+ T cells sorted from a lymph node. The CDR3 here is CASSDRVSYEQYF. Partial CDR3 DNA: TGTGCCAGCAGTGACAGGGTCTCCTAT.